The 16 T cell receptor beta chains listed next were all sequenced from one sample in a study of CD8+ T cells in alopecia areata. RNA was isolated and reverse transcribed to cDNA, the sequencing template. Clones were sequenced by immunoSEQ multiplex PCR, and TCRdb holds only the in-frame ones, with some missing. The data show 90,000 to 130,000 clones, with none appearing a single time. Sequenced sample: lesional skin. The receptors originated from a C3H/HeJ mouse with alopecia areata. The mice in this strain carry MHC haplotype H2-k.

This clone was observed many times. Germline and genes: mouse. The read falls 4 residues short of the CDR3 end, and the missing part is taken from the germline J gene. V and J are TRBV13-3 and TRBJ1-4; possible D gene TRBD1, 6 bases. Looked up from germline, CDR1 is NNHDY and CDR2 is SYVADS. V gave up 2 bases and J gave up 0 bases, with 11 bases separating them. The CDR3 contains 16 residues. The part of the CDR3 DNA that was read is TGTGCCAGCAGTGACCCTGGACAGTTTTCCAACGAA. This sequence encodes CASSDPGQFSNE. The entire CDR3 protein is CASSDPGQFSNERLFF.

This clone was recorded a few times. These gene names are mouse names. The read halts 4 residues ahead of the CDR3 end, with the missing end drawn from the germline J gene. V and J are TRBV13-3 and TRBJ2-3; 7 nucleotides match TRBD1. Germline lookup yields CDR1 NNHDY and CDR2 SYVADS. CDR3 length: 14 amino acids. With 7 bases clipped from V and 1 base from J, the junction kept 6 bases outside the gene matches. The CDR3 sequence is CASWAGGGAETLYF. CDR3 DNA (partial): TGTGCCAGCTGGGCAGGGGGTGGTGCAGAA.

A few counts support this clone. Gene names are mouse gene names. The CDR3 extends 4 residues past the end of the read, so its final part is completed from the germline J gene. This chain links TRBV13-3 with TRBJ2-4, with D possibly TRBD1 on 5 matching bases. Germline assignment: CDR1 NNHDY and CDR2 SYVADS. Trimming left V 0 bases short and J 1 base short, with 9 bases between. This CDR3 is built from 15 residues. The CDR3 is CASSDAREGQNTLYF. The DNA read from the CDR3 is TGTGCCAGCAGTGATGCCAGGGAGGGTCAAAAC.

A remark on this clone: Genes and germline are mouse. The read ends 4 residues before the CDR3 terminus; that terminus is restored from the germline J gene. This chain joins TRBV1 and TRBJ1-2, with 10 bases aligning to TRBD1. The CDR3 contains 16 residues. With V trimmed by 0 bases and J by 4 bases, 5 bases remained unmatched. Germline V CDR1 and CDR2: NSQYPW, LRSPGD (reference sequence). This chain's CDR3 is CTCSADKTGGGSDYTF. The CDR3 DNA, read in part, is TGCACCTGCAGTGCAGATAAGACAGGGGGCGGCTCC.

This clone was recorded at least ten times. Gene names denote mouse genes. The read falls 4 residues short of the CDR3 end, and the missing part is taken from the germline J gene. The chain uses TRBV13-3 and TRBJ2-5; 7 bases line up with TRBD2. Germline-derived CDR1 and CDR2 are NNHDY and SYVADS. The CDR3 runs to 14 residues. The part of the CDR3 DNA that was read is TGTGCCAGCAGGGCTGGGGGAGGTAAAGAC. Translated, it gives CASRAGGGKD. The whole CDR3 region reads CASRAGGGKDTQYF. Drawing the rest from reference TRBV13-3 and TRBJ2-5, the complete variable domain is EAAVTQSPRSKVAVTGGKVTLSCHQTNNHDYMYWYRQDTGHGLRLIHYSYVADSTEKGDIPDGYKASRPSQENFSLILELASLSQTAVYFCASRAGGGKDTQYFGPGTRLLVL.

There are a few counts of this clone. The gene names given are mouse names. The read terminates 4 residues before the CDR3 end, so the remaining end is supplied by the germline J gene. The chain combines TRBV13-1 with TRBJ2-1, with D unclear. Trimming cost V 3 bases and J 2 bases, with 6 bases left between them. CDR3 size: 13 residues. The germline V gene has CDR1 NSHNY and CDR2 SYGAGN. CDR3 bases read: TGTGCCAGCAGTGCACAGTACTATGCT. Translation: CASSAQYYA. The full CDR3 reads CASSAQYYAEQFF.

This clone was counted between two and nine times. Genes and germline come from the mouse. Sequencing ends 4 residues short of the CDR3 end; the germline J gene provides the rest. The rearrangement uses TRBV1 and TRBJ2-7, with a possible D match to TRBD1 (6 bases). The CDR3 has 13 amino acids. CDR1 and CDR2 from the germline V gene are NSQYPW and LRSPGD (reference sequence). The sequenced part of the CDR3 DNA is TGCACCTGCAGTGCAGCACAGGGTGAT. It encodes CTCSAAQGD. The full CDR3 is CTCSAAQGDEQYF.

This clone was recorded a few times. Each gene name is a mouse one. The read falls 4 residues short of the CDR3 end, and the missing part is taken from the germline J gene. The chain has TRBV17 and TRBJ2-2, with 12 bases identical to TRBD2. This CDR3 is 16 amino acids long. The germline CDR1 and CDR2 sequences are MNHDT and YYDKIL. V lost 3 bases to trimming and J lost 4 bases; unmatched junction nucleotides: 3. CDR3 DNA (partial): TGTGCTAGCAGTAGCGGGACTGGGGGGTTCACCGGG. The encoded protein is CASSSGTGGFTG. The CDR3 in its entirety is CASSSGTGGFTGQLYF.

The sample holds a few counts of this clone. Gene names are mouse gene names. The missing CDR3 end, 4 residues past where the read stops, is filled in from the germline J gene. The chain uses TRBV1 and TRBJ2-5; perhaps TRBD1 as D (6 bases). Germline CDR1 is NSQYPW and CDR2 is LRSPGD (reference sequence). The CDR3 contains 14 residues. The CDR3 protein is CTCSEEQGRDTQYF. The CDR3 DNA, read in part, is TGCACCTGCAGTGAGGAGCAGGGGCGGGAC. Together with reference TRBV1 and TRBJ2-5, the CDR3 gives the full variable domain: VTLLEQNPRWRLVPRGQAVNLRCILKNSQYPWMSWYQQDLQKQLQWLFTLRSPGDKEVKSLPGADYLATRVTDTELRLQVANMSQGRTLYCTCSEEQGRDTQYFGPGTRLLVL.

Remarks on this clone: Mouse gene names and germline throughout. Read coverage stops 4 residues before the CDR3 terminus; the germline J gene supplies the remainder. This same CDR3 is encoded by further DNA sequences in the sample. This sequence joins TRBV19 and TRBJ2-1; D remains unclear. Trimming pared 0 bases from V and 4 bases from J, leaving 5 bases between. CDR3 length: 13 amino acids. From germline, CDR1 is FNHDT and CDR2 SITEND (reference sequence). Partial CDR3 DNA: TGTGCCAGCAGTATAGTTCAGTATGCT. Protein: CASSIVQYA. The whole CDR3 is CASSIVQYAEQFF.

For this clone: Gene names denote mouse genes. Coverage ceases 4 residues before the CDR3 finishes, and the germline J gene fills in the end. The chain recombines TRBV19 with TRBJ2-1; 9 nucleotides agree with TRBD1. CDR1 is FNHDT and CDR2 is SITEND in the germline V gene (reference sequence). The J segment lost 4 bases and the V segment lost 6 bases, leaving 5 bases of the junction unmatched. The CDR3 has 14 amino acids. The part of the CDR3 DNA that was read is TGTGCCAGCACCCCGGGACAGGGTTATGCT. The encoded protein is CASTPGQGYA. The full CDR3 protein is CASTPGQGYAEQFF.

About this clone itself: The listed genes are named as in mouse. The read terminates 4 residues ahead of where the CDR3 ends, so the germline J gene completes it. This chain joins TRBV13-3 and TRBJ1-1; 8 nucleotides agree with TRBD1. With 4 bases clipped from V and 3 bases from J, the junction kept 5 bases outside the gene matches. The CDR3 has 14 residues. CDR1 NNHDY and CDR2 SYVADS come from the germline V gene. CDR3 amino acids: CASSWTGRHTEVFF. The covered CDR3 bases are TGTGCCAGCAGTTGGACAGGGAGGCACACA.

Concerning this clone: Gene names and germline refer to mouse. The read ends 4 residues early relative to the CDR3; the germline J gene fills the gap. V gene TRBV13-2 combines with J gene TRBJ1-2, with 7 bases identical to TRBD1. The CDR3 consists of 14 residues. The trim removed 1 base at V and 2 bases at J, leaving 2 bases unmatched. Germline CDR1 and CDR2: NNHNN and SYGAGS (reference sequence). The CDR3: CASGDFRGNSDYTF. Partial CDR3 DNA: TGTGCCAGCGGTGATTTCAGGGGGAACTCC.

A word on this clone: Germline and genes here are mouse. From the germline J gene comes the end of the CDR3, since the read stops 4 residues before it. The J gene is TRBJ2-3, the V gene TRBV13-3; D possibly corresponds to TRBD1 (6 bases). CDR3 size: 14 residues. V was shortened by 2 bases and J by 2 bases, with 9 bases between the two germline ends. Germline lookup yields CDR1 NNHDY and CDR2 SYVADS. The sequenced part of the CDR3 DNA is TGTGCCAGCAGTGAAACAGGGAATGCAGAA. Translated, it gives CASSETGNAE. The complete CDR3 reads CASSETGNAETLYF.

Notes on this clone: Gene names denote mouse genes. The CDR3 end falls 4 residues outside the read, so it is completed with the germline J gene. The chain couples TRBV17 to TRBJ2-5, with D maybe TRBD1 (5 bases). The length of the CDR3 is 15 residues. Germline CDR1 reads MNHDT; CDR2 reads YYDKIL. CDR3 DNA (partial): TGTGCTAGCAGTAGAGATGGCAGGGAGGGAGAC. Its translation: CASSRDGREGD. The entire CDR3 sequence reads CASSRDGREGDTQYF.

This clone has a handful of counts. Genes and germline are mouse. The CDR3 loop is CASSRDINQDTQYF. CDR3 bases read: TGTGCCAGCAGCCGGGACATTAACCAAGAC. This chain connects TRBV19 to TRBJ2-5; weak D call: TRBD1 (6 bases). The read falls 4 residues short of the CDR3 end, and the missing part is taken from the germline J gene. The CDR3 has 14 amino acids. CDR1 is FNHDT and CDR2 is SITEND in the germline V gene (reference sequence). The germline V and J ends were trimmed by 5 bases and 0 bases, with 10 bases remaining between them. The variable domain in full, completed from reference TRBV19 and TRBJ2-5, reads GGIITQTPKFLIGQEGQKLTLKCQQNFNHDTMYWYRQDSGKGLRLIYYSITENDLQKGDLSEGYDASREKKSSFSLTVTSAQKNEMAVFLCASSRDINQDTQYFGPGTRLLVL.